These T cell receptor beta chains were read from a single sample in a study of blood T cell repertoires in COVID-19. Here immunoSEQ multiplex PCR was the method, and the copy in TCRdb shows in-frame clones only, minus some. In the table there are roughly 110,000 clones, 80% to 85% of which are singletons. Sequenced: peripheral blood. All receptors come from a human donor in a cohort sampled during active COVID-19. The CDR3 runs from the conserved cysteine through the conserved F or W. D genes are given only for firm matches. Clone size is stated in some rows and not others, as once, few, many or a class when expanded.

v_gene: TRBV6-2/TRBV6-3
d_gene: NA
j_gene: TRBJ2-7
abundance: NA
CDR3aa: CASSYGSEQYF

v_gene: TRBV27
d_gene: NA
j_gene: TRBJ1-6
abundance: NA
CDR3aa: CASRIQGTMNSPLHF

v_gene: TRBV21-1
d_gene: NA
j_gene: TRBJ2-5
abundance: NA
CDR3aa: CASARRGCRQETQYF

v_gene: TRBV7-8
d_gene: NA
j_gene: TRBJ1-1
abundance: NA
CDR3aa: CASSLRVSRTTNTEAFF

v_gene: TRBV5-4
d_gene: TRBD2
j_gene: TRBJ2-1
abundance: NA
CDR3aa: CASSPLAGVWNEQFF

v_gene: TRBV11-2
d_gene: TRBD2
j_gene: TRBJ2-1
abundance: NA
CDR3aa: CASSLLAGGAGEQFF

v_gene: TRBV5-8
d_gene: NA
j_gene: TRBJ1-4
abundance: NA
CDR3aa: CASSLEGGHEKLFF

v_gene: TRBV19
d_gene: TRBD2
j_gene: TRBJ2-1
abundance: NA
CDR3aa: CASWGTSGTYNEQFF

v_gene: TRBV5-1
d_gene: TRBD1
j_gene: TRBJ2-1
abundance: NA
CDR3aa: CASSSGQGTSYNEQFF

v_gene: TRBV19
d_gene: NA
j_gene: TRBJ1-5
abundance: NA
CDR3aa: CASSTSSSHQPQHF

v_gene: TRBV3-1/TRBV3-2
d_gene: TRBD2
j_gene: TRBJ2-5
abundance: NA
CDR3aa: CASRRLAGGRKETQYF

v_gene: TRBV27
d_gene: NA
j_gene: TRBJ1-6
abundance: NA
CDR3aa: CASSWGGAGNSPLHF

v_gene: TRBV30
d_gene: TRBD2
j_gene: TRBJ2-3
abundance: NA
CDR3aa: CAWSPGGTDTQYF

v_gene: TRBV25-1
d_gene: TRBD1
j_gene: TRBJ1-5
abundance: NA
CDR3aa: CASSGRDRGDGQPQHF

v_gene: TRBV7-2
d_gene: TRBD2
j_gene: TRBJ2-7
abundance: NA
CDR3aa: CASSSGLAGEGEQYF

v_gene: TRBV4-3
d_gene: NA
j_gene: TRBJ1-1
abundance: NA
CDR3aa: CASSQGGGLAFF

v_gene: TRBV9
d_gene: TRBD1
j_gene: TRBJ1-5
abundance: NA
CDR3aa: CASSAGQGQGPQHF

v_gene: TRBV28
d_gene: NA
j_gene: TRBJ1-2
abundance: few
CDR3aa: CASGNGGIGYGYTF

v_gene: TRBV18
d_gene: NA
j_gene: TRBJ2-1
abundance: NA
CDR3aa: CASSPPRTSYNEQFF

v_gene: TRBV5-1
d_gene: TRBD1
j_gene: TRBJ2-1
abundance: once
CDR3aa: CASSLIQGDNEQFF

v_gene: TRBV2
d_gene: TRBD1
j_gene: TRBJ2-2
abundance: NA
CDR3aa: CASRPGTANTGELFF

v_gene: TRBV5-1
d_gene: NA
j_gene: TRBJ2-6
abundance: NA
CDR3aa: CASSPSTNAGANVLTF

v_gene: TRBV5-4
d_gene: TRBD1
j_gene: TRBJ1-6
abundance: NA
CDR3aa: CASSLDTGTGGSPLHF

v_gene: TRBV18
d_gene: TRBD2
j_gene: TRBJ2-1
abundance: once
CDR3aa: CASSILAGEYSEQFF

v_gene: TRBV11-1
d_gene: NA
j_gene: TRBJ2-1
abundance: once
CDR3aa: CASSLPGEQFF

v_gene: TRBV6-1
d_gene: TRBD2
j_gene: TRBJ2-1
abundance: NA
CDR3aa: CASSEWGTTVNEQFF

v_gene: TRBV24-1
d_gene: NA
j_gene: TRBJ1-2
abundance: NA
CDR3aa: CATSDFGIGVDGYTF

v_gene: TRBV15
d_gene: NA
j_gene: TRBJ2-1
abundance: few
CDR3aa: CATSRDRSYNEQFF

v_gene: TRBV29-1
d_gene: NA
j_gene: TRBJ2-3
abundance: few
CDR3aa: CSVSTNTQYF

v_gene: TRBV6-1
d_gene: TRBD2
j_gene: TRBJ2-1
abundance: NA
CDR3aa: CASSEGLAGIYNEQFF

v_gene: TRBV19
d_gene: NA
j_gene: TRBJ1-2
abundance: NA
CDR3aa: CACKLSLSGSYGYTF

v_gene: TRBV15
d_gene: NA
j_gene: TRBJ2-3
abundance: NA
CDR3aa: CATSSWRSGTDTQYF

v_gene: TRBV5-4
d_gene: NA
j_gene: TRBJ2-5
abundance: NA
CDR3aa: CASSHIQETQYF

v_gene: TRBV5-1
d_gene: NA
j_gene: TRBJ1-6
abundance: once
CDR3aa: CASSFNGGTGGVSPLHF

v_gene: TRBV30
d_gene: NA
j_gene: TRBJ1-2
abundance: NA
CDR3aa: CAWSVRGVPNYGYTF

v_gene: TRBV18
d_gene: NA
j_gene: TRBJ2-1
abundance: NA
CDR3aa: CASSPVFSGQVFLDEQFF

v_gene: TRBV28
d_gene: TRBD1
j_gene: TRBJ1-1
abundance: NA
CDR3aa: CASSPGDRVNTEAFF

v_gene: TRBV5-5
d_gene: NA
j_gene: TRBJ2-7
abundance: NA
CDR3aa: CASSLSGQSYEQYF

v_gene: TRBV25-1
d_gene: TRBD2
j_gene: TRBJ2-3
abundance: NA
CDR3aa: CASRTSGRSTDTQYF

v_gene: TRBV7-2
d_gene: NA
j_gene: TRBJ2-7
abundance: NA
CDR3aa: CASSSPSSYEQYF

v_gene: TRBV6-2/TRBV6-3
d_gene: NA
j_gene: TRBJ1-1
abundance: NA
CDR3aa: CASSRRGNTEAFF

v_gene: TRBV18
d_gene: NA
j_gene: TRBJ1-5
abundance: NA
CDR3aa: CASSSEGRTMPQHF

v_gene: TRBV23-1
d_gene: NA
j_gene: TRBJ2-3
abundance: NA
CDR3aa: CASSQSRALGQDTQYF

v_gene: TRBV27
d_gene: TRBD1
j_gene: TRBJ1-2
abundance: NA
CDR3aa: CASSFTGGGYTF

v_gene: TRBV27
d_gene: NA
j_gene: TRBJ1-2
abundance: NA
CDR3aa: CASSLSRGRGGYTF

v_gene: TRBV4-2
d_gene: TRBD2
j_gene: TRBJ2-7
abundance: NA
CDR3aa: CASSSLGGAGGIYEQYF

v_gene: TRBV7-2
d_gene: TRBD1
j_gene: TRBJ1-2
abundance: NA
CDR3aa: CASSQGGIGNYGYTF

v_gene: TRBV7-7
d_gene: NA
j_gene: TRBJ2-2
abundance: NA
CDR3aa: CASSLGTAGALGTGELFF

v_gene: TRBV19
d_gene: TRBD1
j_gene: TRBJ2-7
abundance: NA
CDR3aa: CASSPRQGANYEQYF

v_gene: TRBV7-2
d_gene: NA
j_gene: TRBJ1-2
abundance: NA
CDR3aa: CASSFYFGRAPEYGYTF

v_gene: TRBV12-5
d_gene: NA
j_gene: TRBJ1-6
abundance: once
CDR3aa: CASGFTGSSGSPLHF

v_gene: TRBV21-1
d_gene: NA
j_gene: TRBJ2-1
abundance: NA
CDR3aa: CASSKAWHPHVSYNEQFF

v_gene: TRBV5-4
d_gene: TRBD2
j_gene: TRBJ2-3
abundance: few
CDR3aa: CASSPGLAGGADTQYF

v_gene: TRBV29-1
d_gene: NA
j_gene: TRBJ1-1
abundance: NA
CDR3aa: CSAVAGGTEAFF

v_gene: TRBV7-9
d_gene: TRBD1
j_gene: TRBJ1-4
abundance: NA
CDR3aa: CASSRPDRAVEKLFF

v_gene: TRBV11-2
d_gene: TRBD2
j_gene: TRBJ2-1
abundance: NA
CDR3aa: CASSSNGRAWFF

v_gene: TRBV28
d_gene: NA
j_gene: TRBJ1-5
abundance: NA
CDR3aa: CASRSTASNQPQHF

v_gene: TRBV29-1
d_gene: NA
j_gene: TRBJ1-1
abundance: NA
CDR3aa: CSGGYNTEAFF

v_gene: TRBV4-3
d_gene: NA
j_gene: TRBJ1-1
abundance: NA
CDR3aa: CASSQAAQNVRTEAFF

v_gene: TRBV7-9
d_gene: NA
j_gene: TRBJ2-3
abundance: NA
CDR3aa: CASSFPGLSTDTQYF